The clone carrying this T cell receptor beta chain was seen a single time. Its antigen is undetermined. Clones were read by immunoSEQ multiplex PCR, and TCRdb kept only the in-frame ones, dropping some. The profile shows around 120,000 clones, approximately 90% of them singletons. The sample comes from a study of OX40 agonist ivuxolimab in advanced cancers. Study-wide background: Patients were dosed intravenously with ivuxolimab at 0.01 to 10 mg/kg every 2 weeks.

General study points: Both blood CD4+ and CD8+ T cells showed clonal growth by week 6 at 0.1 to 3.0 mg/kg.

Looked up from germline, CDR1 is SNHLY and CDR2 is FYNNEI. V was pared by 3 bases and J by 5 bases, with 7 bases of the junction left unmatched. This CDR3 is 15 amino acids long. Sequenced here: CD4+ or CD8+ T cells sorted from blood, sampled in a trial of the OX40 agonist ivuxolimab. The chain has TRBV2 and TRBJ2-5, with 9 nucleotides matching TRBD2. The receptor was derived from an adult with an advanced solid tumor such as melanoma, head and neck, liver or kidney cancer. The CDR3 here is CASSEGAGGLETQYF. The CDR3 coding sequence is TGTGCCAGCAGTGAGGGAGCGGGGGGCTTGGAGACCCAGTACTTC.